This entry concerns a single T cell receptor (beta chain). This clonotype was counted between two and nine times. The antigen it recognizes is unknown. Per-nucleotide qualities are absent, and no much larger clonotype sits a single base away. Ophthalmopathy patients had moderately to severely active disease, Clinical Activity Score of at least 3, NOSPECS grade of at least 4, and duration under 3 months. Any patient with an uncontrolled infection, another autoimmune disease, pregnancy or lactation was excluded. Diagnoses were established on the basis of clinical symptoms, serum thyroxine and TRAb, thyroid ultrasound, and orbital computed tomography. PBMCs were separated from 7.5 to 10 ml of fresh peripheral blood using Ficoll-Paque density gradient centrifugation. Total RNA was extracted using Trizol reagent, and RNA quality was assessed on an Agilent 2100 Bioanalyzer. The TCR beta CDR3 regions were amplified from the RNA transcripts. A first-round RT-PCR of the TCR CDR3 used the HTBI primer set with the Qiagen OneStep RT-PCR kit. A second multiplex PCR round built the libraries, followed by size selection and purification. The libraries were sequenced on an Illumina HiSeq2000 using paired-end 100 bp reads. Concerning the study's data processing: Raw data were processed with SOAPnuke, discarding reads with adapters, uncalled bases, mean Phred below 15, or no exact constant-primer or identifier match. High-quality paired reads were merged using COPE v1.2.5, and each unique nucleotide sequence was defined as a clonotype. MiTCR v1.1 was used to align the clonotypes against IMGT TRBV, TRBD and TRBJ reference segments. Analysis was restricted to V-J combinations with a frequency above 0.0001, which covered over 98% of repertoires. The TCS score was defined as the ratio of F50 (clonal expansion) to E x V (chaos), calculated using BLOSUM62-based TCRdist between CDR3 peptides within each V-J. Welch's t-statistics and random forest reduced several hundred V-J features to 13, which were used in a naive Bayes classifier (R e1071). The public reads were run again by TCRdb, first through fastp at Q25 and then through MiXCR, and only productive beta chains were kept. All rows with the same CDR3 protein become a single entry with the most common DNA and genes. What appears here as the V and J calls and clone size reflects TCRdb's work, not the paper's. In all, the sample holds under 350,000 distinct CDR3 sequences, and roughly an eighth of those were seen once. Of the sample, about a third falls within the top ten clones.

The data originate from a study of T cells in Graves' hyperthyroidism and ophthalmopathy (dated by TCRdb to between 2017 and 2020). A note on the overall study: Peripheral blood was collected at initial diagnosis, before any treatment. A discovery cohort of about a hundred patients, about 40 with Graves' ophthalmopathy and 55 to 65 with stable Graves' hyperthyroidism, was used to find distinguishing TCR V-J signatures. Prospective prediction of ophthalmopathy was tested in an independent validation cohort of some 20 hyperthyroidism patients and 15 to 17 patients who later progressed to ophthalmopathy. The 75 to 100 discovery patients were randomly split 7:3 into training and test sets. In addition, the study compared T-cell repertoires in thyroid tissue and in blood from roughly 6 Graves' hyperthyroidism patients. Once sampling was done, hyperthyroidism patients were given methimazole at a starting dose of 30 mg daily, whereas ophthalmopathy patients were given high-dose intravenous methylprednisolone. According to the paper, TCR Vbeta CDR3 sequencing was carried out on roughly 130 peripheral blood samples, which came from over 40 ophthalmopathy, around 74 hyperthyroidism and approximately 17 progressor patients. The study at large found these results: No statistical method was used to set the sample size in advance, and investigators knew the group allocation. In validation, the model predicted progression to ophthalmopathy with approximately 71% sensitivity and roughly 72% specificity, a median of about 6 months before onset. Most expanded thyroid clonotypes (frequency above 0.001) were also detected in blood, suggesting blood repertoires may reflect thyroid immune responses. Ophthalmopathy was separated from stable hyperthyroidism by a 13 V-J signature model, with around 90% sensitivity and just over 81% specificity obtained in cross-validation and 80%/75% obtained in testing.

CDR1 and CDR2 (SQVTM, ANQGSEA) derive from the germline V gene. There are 13 amino acids in the CDR3, from cysteine to phenylalanine inclusive. Just the 39-base CDR3 DNA is kept, in frame starting at base 1. Ends trimmed: V by 2 bases, J by 3 bases; bases unmatched to a gene: 1. The sequencing input was blood. The V gene is TRBV29-1 and the J gene is TRBJ2-7; 10 nucleotides in the junction match TRBD1. This TCR was sampled from a woman in her thirties or forties with Graves' ophthalmopathy. The CDR3 sequence is CSVERDRGYEQYF. At the DNA level, the sequence is TGCAGCGTTGAAAGGGACAGGGGCTACGAGCAGTACTTC.